The source of this TCR beta chain is a study of control samples from healthy donors and cancer patients. The data were produced by immunoSEQ multiplex PCR, yet TCRdb's version contains in-frame clones alone and is incomplete. The data contain tens of thousands of clones, approximately 90% of them seen just once; the ten biggest clones take up about 0.99%. Sequencing was carried out using PBMCs. This TCR was sampled from a man aged 30 to 39 with colorectal cancer.

CDR3 protein: CASSVGMLGQTNTEAFF. The CDR3 nucleotides read TGTGCCAGCAGCGTAGGTATGTTGGGGCAGACGAACACTGAAGCTTTCTTT. J is TRBJ1-1 and V is TRBV9; tentatively, D is TRBD1 (5 bases). V was shortened by 0 bases and J by 1 base, with 16 bases between the two germline ends. Per germline, CDR1 SGDLS and CDR2 YYNGEE. The CDR3 loop spans 17 amino acids.